These 23 T cell receptor beta chains share one sample of origin, sequenced in a study of PD-1 blockade in classical Hodgkin lymphoma. Generated by immunoSEQ multiplex PCR, the TCRdb table keeps only in-frame clones and is missing some. The table lists roughly 42,000 clones, around 69% of them singletons. Time point denoted: cycle 4 day 1 (C4D1), after less than 7 weeks of nivolumab. Each patient relapsed following autologous stem cell transplantation, and prior brentuximab vedotin exposure differed. Sequencing used peripheral blood mononuclear cells (PBMCs), obtained before the fourth cycle of nivolumab. Every receptor here comes from a human donor with classical Hodgkin lymphoma.

The chain employs TRBV7-9 and TRBJ2-6; D is possibly TRBD1 (5 bases). From germline, CDR1 is SEHNR and CDR2 FQNEAQ (reference sequence). The CDR3 runs to 18 residues. The V gene lost 6 bases and the J gene lost 4 bases, with 22 bases spanning the gap. The CDR3, as DNA: TGTGCCAGCAGACCAACAGGTGGCGGATGGGGAGGGGCCAACGTCCTGACTTTC. Translating gives CASRPTGGGWGGANVLTF.

This clone was counted a few times. The V and J genes are TRBV11-2 and TRBJ1-1; 10 nucleotides line up with TRBD1. The CDR3 runs to 17 residues. V lost 5 bases and J lost 0; bases outside the gene matches: 9. Germline CDR1 and CDR2: SGHAT and FQNNGV. The CDR3 reads CASSLGRGQGLNTEAFF. CDR3 nucleotide sequence: TGTGCCAGCAGCCTAGGCAGGGGACAGGGGCTGAACACTGAAGCTTTCTTT.

The gene calls are TRBV4-1 and TRBJ1-1; D gene unclear. The CDR3 is 13 residues long. Looked up from germline, CDR1 is MGHRA and CDR2 is YSYEKL. Trimming took 3 bases from V and 1 from J, leaving 6 bases between them. CDR3 sequence: CASSQVSNTEAFF. For the CDR3, the DNA is TGCGCCAGCAGCCAGGTCTCGAACACTGAAGCTTTCTTT.

This CDR3 reads CASSQVEGLKETQYF. CDR3 DNA: TGCGCCAGCAGCCAAGTAGAGGGACTAAAAGAGACCCAGTACTTC. The rearrangement links TRBV4-1 to TRBJ2-5; 7 nucleotides agree with TRBD2. Germline CDR1 reads MGHRA; CDR2 reads YSYEKL. CDR3 length: 15 amino acids. The ends lost 1 base at V and 3 bases at J; junction bases unmatched: 5.

CDR3 sequence: CASSQYTDTEAFF. DNA of the CDR3: TGCGCCAGCAGCCAGTACACCGACACTGAAGCTTTCTTT. V is TRBV5-1 and J is TRBJ1-1; D call uncertain. Germline CDR1 and CDR2: SGHRS and YFSETQ. The CDR3 is 13 residues long. V gave up 4 bases and J gave up 3 bases, with 10 bases separating them.

This clone was observed a handful of times. Other DNA variants within this sample encode the same CDR3. The CDR3, as DNA: TGTGCCAGCAGTTACTCTCAGGGGGCTACCACTGAAGCTTTCTTT. Amino acid sequence: CASSYSQGATTEAFF. The rearrangement links TRBV6-5 to TRBJ1-1; TRBD1 agrees at 8 bases. This CDR3 has 15 amino acids. J lost 4 bases, V lost 0 bases, and 4 bases had no gene match. CDR1 MNHEY and CDR2 SVGAGI come from the germline V gene.

This clone was observed once. The V and J genes are TRBV18 and TRBJ2-6; no definite D call. CDR1 and CDR2 from the germline V gene are KGHSH and LQKENI. This CDR3 is 18 amino acids long. V was trimmed by 3 bases and J by 3 bases, leaving 18 bases between them. The CDR3 DNA sequence: TGTGCCAGCTCACCGGCGGCCTTGAGATCTGGTGGGGCCAACGTCCTGACTTTC. Translation gives CASSPAALRSGGANVLTF.

The chain carries TRBV7-9 and TRBJ2-7; D may be TRBD1 (5 bases). Germline values: CDR1 SEHNR, CDR2 FQNEAQ (reference sequence). V was clipped by 0 bases and J by 6 bases, with 6 bases between them. The CDR3 contains 12 residues. The CDR3 region is CASSLAGVEQYF. Here the CDR3 DNA reads TGTGCCAGCAGCTTAGCAGGGGTCGAGCAGTACTTC.

This sequence joins TRBV6-4 and TRBJ2-2, with TRBD2 matching over 9 bases. This CDR3 is 16 amino acids long. Germline V gene data show CDR1 as MRHNA and CDR2 as SNTAGT. V dropped 0 bases and J dropped 1; count of bases not matched to a gene: 0. CDR3 amino acids: CASSDSTSGNTGELFF. The CDR3 DNA sequence: TGTGCCAGCAGTGACTCGACTAGCGGGAACACCGGGGAGCTGTTTTTT.

This rearrangement joins TRBV7-9 to TRBJ2-1; D is uncertain. V shed 1 base and J shed 9 bases, with 10 bases lying between them. This CDR3 is 13 amino acids long. The V gene's germline CDR1 is SEHNR and CDR2 FQNEAQ (reference sequence). The CDR3 coding sequence is TGTGCCAGCAGCTTAGTTGGGGTAACTGAGCAGTTCTTC. This gives the protein CASSLVGVTEQFF.

This clone was seen only once. The V gene is TRBV27, the J gene TRBJ2-1; D is uncertain. Germline-derived CDR1 and CDR2 are MNHEY and SMNVEV (reference sequence). CDR3 length: 14 amino acids. The ends were cut back, 0 bases at V and 5 bases at J, with 8 bases in the middle. CDR3: CASSLSPTNNEQFF. CDR3 bases: TGTGCCAGCAGTTTATCCCCTACTAACAATGAGCAGTTCTTC.

The V and J genes are TRBV6-1 and TRBJ2-7, with D possibly matching TRBD1 (6 bases). The germline gives CDR1 MNHNS, CDR2 SASEGT. With 3 bases removed from V and 4 bases from J, the gap between germline ends came to 13 bases. This CDR3 comprises 14 residues. This chain's CDR3 is CASSELGALYEQYF. In nucleotides, the CDR3 is TGTGCCAGCAGTGAGCTGGGGGCTTTATACGAGCAGTACTTC.

The genes are TRBV7-9 and TRBJ1-1; tentatively, D is TRBD1 (6 bases). This CDR3 has 14 residues. The V gene's germline CDR1 is SEHNR and CDR2 FQNEAQ (reference sequence). Trimming pared 5 bases from V and 4 bases from J, leaving 14 bases between. Written as DNA, the CDR3 is TGTGCCAGCAGCATAACAGGGAGGGGCACTGAAGCTTTCTTT. This translates into CASSITGRGTEAFF.

This chain joins TRBV11-2 and TRBJ1-1, with D unresolved. The V end lost 1 base, the J end lost 3 bases, and 6 bases lay between the germline ends. Germline assignment: CDR1 SGHAT and CDR2 FQNNGV. CDR3 length equals 13 residues. Here the CDR3 reads CASSLVHYTEAFF. For the CDR3, the DNA is TGTGCCAGCAGCTTAGTACACTACACTGAAGCTTTCTTT.

This chain links TRBV4-1 with TRBJ2-1, with TRBD1 as a possible D gene (6 bases). Between the trimmed V and J ends, which lost 1 base and 4 bases, there was a span of 11 bases. In germline, CDR1 is MGHRA, CDR2 YSYEKL. The CDR3 runs 15 residues. In DNA form, the CDR3 reads TGCGCCAGCAGCCAAGTAGCCGACAGGTACAATGAGCAGTTCTTC. This gives the protein CASSQVADRYNEQFF.

This clone was observed a few times. The rearrangement joins TRBV5-1 to TRBJ2-3, with 9 bases identical to TRBD2. V was clipped by 2 bases and J by 3 bases; unmatched bases: 19. This CDR3 comprises 20 residues. Per the germline V gene, CDR1 is SGHRS and CDR2 is YFSETQ. In DNA, the CDR3 is TGCGCCAGCAGCTTACGAGTACTAAATCGCATAGCGGGGGAAACAGATACGCAGTATTTT. The encoded protein is CASSLRVLNRIAGETDTQYF.

V is TRBV11-2 and J is TRBJ2-1; D is ambiguous. CDR1 is SGHAT, CDR2 FQNNGV, per germline. V lost 6 bases, J lost 8 bases, and 8 bases lay in between. The CDR3 contains 11 residues. CDR3 nucleotide sequence: TGTGCCAGCAGTTCCCCCGATGAGCAGTTCTTC. It yields the protein CASSSPDEQFF.

V gene TRBV6-5 combines with J gene TRBJ2-7, with no clear D. Germline values: CDR1 MNHEY, CDR2 SVGAGI. This CDR3 is built from 13 residues. V dropped 0 bases and J dropped 4 bases, with 7 bases sitting between them. In DNA form, the CDR3 reads TGTGCCAGCAGTTACTCGAGAAATTACGAGCAGTACTTC. Protein product: CASSYSRNYEQYF.

Only a few counts were recorded for this clone. The CDR3 DNA reads TGTGCCATCAGCCAGGACAGGACAACGAACACCGGGGAGCTGTTTTTT. Its protein is CAISQDRTTNTGELFF. This sequence joins TRBV10-3 and TRBJ2-2; TRBD1 agrees at 7 bases. Germline values: CDR1 ENHRY, CDR2 SYGVKD. With V trimmed by 6 bases and J by 0 bases, 7 bases remained unmatched. The CDR3 runs 16 residues.

The chain links TRBV7-2 to TRBJ1-5; TRBD1 might be the D (6 bases). Trimming pared 5 bases from V and 5 bases from J, leaving 13 bases between. CDR3 length: 14 residues. In germline, CDR1 is SGHTA, CDR2 FQGNSA. The CDR3 spells CASSTRGGDQPQHF. CDR3 sequence (DNA): TGTGCCAGCAGCACCAGGGGTGGGGATCAGCCCCAGCATTTT. The full variable domain, completed using reference TRBV7-2 and TRBJ1-5, is GAGVSQSPSNKVTEKGKDVELRCDPISGHTALYWYRQSLGQGLEFLIYFQGNSAPDKSGLPSDRFSAERTGGSVSTLTIQRTQQEDSAVYLCASSTRGGDQPQHFGDGTRLSIL.

This chain connects TRBV4-1 to TRBJ2-2; D is possibly TRBD1 (5 bases). From germline, CDR1 is MGHRA and CDR2 YSYEKL. The V end lost 0 bases, the J end lost 6 bases, and 8 bases lay between the germline ends. This CDR3 region has 14 residues. CDR3 loop: CASSQEGPSGELFF. CDR3 nucleotides: TGCGCCAGCAGCCAAGAGGGGCCGTCCGGGGAGCTGTTTTTT.

The chain couples TRBV7-8 to TRBJ2-1; D is ambiguous. Trimming shortened V by 2 bases and J by 2 bases, and 13 bases separated the two germline ends. Per germline, CDR1 SGHVS and CDR2 FQNEAQ. The CDR3 runs 16 residues. The CDR3 here is CASSLNWADPYNEQFF. CDR3 nucleotide sequence: TGTGCCAGCAGCTTAAATTGGGCAGACCCCTACAATGAGCAGTTCTTC.

In this sample, this clone turned up a few times. The chain uses TRBV4-3 and TRBJ2-3; 14 bases align to TRBD2. Per germline, CDR1 LGHNA and CDR2 YSLEER. The V segment lost 4 bases and the J segment 7 bases; nucleotides outside the gene matches: 4. CDR3 length: 15 residues. The CDR3 here is CASSPGLAGVYTQYF. CDR3 in DNA: TGCGCCAGCAGCCCGGGACTAGCGGGGGTATATACGCAGTATTTT.